This TCR beta chain stems from a study of STAT5B mutations in CD4+ large granular lymphocyte leukemia. Germline CDR1 is MNHNY and CDR2 is SVGAGI (reference sequence). The CDR3 runs 14 residues. The ends were cut back, 0 bases at V and 4 bases at J, with 7 bases in the middle. Measured with immunoSEQ multiplex PCR; TCRdb has only the in-frame clones, and not every one. The profile shows just under 20,000 clones, 70% to 85% of them singletons. The chain employs TRBV6-6 and TRBJ2-4; D uncertain. This receptor was obtained from a human donor in good health. The sequencing input was CD4+ T cells from blood buffy coats. The CDR3: CASSYSSQKNIQYF. The CDR3 DNA reads TGTGCCAGCAGTTACTCGAGTCAGAAAAACATTCAGTACTTC.